These 22 T cell receptor beta chains originate from one sample sequenced in a study of regulatory T cells in long-lasting Graves disease. Described time point: newly diagnosed GD, antithyroid drugs for less than 3 months. RNA isolated from PBMCs was used to make the TCR library. With iRepertoire HTBI primers and Arm-PCR of CDR3 regions, TCR beta libraries were built. Using its own MiXCR run on the multiplex PCR reads, TCRdb lists one record per CDR3 protein. The sample holds 400,000 to 550,000 distinct CDR3 sequences; around 14% are singletons and the top ten take over 15%. These data were likewise used in another study, on T cells in Graves' hyperthyroidism and ophthalmopathy.

Sequencing used peripheral blood mononuclear cells (PBMCs), obtained at new diagnosis, from a patient treated with antithyroid drugs. Every receptor here comes from a woman aged 30 to 39 with Graves disease.

Ten or more counts support this clonotype. The DNA of the CDR3 is TGCGCCAGCAGCTTGGGAGCTAGCGGGGGTAACACCGGGGAGCTGTTTTTT. This encodes CASSLGASGGNTGELFF. V and J are TRBV5-1 and TRBJ2-2, with 10 bases fitting TRBD2. The CDR3 is 17 residues long. The ends lost 0 bases at V and 2 bases at J; junction bases unmatched: 4. Germline CDR1 SGHRS, CDR2 YFSETQ.

The CDR3 bases are TGTGCCAGCAGCCCCCAGGGAGAGGGGGCATTCGGGGAGCTGTTTTTT. It codes for CASSPQGEGAFGELFF. This sequence joins TRBV9 and TRBJ2-2; 7 nucleotides match TRBD1. With V trimmed by 4 bases and J by 7 bases, 13 bases remained unmatched. In germline, CDR1 is SGDLS, CDR2 YYNGEE. There are 16 residues in the CDR3.

This clonotype was observed a handful of times. This sequence joins TRBV3-1 and TRBJ1-3; D unclear. The ends were cut back, 1 base at V and 10 bases at J, with 8 bases in the middle. The CDR3 runs to 12 residues. CDR1 is LGHDT and CDR2 is YNNKEL in the germline V gene (reference sequence). CDR3 residues: CASSQGKGTIYF. CDR3 nucleotide sequence: TGTGCCAGCAGCCAAGGGAAGGGAACCATATATTTT.

This clonotype was seen more than once but under ten times. The gene calls are TRBV12-3 or TRBV12-4 and TRBJ1-5; D remains ambiguous. CDR3 size: 15 residues. Deletions cut 1 base from V and 0 bases from J, with 7 bases between. CDR3 in DNA: TGTGCCAGCAGTTTAGACAGACATAGCAATCAGCCCCAGCATTTT. It is translated as CASSLDRHSNQPQHF.

This clonotype has ten or more counts. The rearrangement links TRBV28 to TRBJ2-5, with 9 positions matching TRBD2. Germline-derived CDR1 and CDR2 are MDHEN and SYDVKM. J was trimmed by 1 base and V by 10 bases; bases with no gene match: 7. The CDR3 has 14 residues. CDR3 in DNA: TGTGCCACACGGACTAGCGCCTTCCAAGAGACCCAGTACTTC. This sequence encodes CATRTSAFQETQYF. Full variable domain (outside the CDR3, taken from reference TRBV28 and TRBJ2-5): DVKVTQSSRYLVKRTGEKVFLECVQDMDHENMFWYRQDPGLGLRLIYFSYDVKMKEKGDIPEGYSVSREKKERFSLILESASTNQTSMYLCATRTSAFQETQYFGPGTRLLVL.

This clonotype showed up many times. This chain connects TRBV29-1 to TRBJ2-3; tentatively, D is TRBD2 (6 bases). The V and J ends lost 4 bases and 2 bases respectively, with 10 bases between them. CDR3 size: 13 residues. In germline, CDR1 is SQVTM, CDR2 ANQGSEA. The CDR3 DNA is TGCAGCGTTGCGGGAGAGGTCACAGATACGCAGTATTTT. Its protein product is CSVAGEVTDTQYF.

V and J are TRBV2 and TRBJ2-6, with D unclear. Germline loops: CDR1 SNHLY, CDR2 FYNNEI. The CDR3 is made up of 15 amino acids. Trimming took off 9 bases at V and 2 bases at J, with 14 bases between the two ends. CDR3 DNA sequence: TGTGCCAGTAGTCCCCGGCAGGCTGGGGCCAACGTCCTGACTTTC. Protein: CASSPRQAGANVLTF. The full variable domain, rest sourced from reference TRBV2 and TRBJ2-6, is EPEVTQTPSHQVTQMGQEVILRCVPISNHLYFYWYRQILGQKVEFLVSFYNNEISEKSEIFDDQFSVERPDGSNFTLKIRSTKLEDSAMYFCASSPRQAGANVLTFGAGSRLTVL.

This clonotype was seen a handful of times. A much larger clone differs by one base, so this may be a read error. The chain combines TRBV6-5 with TRBJ1-1, with 8 bases lining up with TRBD1. V was pared by 4 bases and J by 1 base, with 2 bases of the junction left unmatched. This CDR3 contains 14 residues. Germline V gene sequence: CDR1 MNHEY, CDR2 SVGAGI. This chain's CDR3 is CASSWTGPNTEAFF. CDR3 DNA: TGTGCCAGCAGTTGGACAGGGCCGAACACTGAAGCTTTCTTT.

To note about this clonotype: A far bigger clonotype differs at one base, so this is likely a read error. Since no conserved phenylalanine or tryptophan closes the CDR3, a read error is the likely cause. The genes are TRBV11-1 and TRBJ2-7; perhaps TRBD1 as D (6 bases). V was cut by 4 bases and J by 7 bases, with 11 bases left in between. CDR1 and CDR2 from the germline V gene are SGHAT and FQDESV (reference sequence). The CDR3 length is 12 residues. The CDR3 loop is CASSSQGREQYS. For the CDR3, the DNA is TGTGCCAGCAGCTCCCAGGGGAGAGAGCAGTACTCC.

This rearrangement joins TRBV19 to TRBJ1-2, with a possible D match to TRBD1 (6 bases). V lost 4 bases and J 7 bases, leaving 13 bases between the germline ends. The CDR3 is made up of 13 amino acids. CDR1 is LNHDA, CDR2 SQIVND, per germline (reference sequence). CDR3: CASSTSGVRGYTF. The DNA for the CDR3 is TGTGCCAGTAGTACCTCAGGGGTTCGTGGCTACACCTTC. The full variable domain, its missing parts supplied by reference TRBV19 and TRBJ1-2, is DGGITQSPKYLFRKEGQNVTLSCEQNLNHDAMYWYRQDPGQGLRLIYYSQIVNDFQKGDIAEGYSVSREKKESFPLTVTSAQKNPTAFYLCASSTSGVRGYTFGSGTRLTVV.

The V call is TRBV5-1, the J call TRBJ2-7, with D perhaps assigned TRBD1 or TRBD2 (5 bases each). In germline, CDR1 is SGHRS, CDR2 YFSETQ. Trimming left V 2 bases short and J 5 bases short, with 8 bases between. The CDR3 runs to 12 residues. The DNA of the CDR3 is TGCGCCAGCAGCTTAATGGGGGACGAGCAGTACTTC. As protein: CASSLMGDEQYF.

The chain has TRBV7-9 and TRBJ2-5, with 12 bases fitting TRBD2. V lost 5 bases, J lost 5 bases, and 6 bases stayed unmatched. CDR3 length: 15 residues. The germline CDR1 and CDR2 sequences are SEHNR and FQNEAQ (reference sequence). Written as DNA, the CDR3 is TGTGCCAGCAGCCAACTAGCGGGAGGCCCCGAGACCCAGTACTTC. It is translated as CASSQLAGGPETQYF.

The V call is TRBV6-2 or TRBV6-3, the J call TRBJ2-5; perhaps TRBD1 as D (5 bases). Trimming stripped 6 bases from V and 5 bases from J, with 16 bases between. CDR1 and CDR2 from the germline V gene are MNHEY and SVGEGT. This CDR3 region has 14 residues. In nucleotides, the CDR3 is TGTGCCAGCAGATCGACAGACAGATGGGAGACCCAGTACTTC. Translation: CASRSTDRWETQYF.

This chain links TRBV6-1 with TRBJ1-6; a weak D match, TRBD1 (6 bases). The germline gives CDR1 MNHNS, CDR2 SASEGT. The CDR3 sequence is 13 residues long. V was shortened by 10 bases and J by 10 bases, with 17 bases between the two germline ends. The CDR3 is CATIVQGGSPLHF. CDR3 DNA sequence: TGTGCCACTATCGTCCAAGGGGGGTCACCCCTCCACTTT.

This clonotype was picked up many times. The chain links TRBV20-1 to TRBJ2-3; D is possibly TRBD2 (5 bases). Per germline, CDR1 DFQATT and CDR2 SNEGSKA (reference sequence). Trimming pared 0 bases from V and 6 bases from J, leaving 13 bases between. The CDR3 has 14 amino acids. CDR3 sequence: CSARDGGPADTQYF. DNA for the CDR3: TGCAGTGCTAGAGATGGCGGGCCCGCCGATACGCAGTATTTT.

This clonotype was counted ten times or more. The chain employs TRBV11-2 and TRBJ1-1; no clear D gene. Trimming left V 1 base short and J 4 bases short, with 4 bases between. Germline values: CDR1 SGHAT, CDR2 FQNNGV. The CDR3 extends over 12 amino acids. CDR3 nucleotides: TGTGCCAGCAGCTTAGCGAGCACTGAAGCTTTCTTT. It encodes CASSLASTEAFF.

This chain's CDR3 is CASGFVPRRDGYYGYTF. Here the CDR3 DNA reads TGCGCCAGCGGATTCGTCCCAAGGCGGGACGGATACTATGGCTACACCTTC. V usage is TRBV5-1 and J usage is TRBJ1-2, with TRBD1 as a possible D gene (5 bases). CDR1 and CDR2 (germline): SGHRS, YFSETQ. The V and J ends lost 7 bases and 3 bases respectively, with 25 bases between them. This CDR3 has 17 residues.

The chain has TRBV5-8 and TRBJ1-1; the D is unclear. Per the germline V gene, CDR1 is SGHTS and CDR2 is YDEGEE. Trimming removed 4 bases at V and 1 base at J, with 17 bases between. The CDR3 consists of 16 residues. The CDR3 is CASSPYGGRSNTEAFF. The CDR3 coding sequence is TGTGCCAGCAGCCCCTACGGTGGCAGGTCGAACACTGAAGCTTTCTTT.

In its sample, this clonotype was seen many times. The V call is TRBV7-9, the J call TRBJ2-5; D gene unclear. Deletions cut 4 bases from V and 4 bases from J, with 13 bases between. CDR3 length equals 14 residues. Germline loops: CDR1 SEHNR, CDR2 FQNEAQ (reference sequence). CDR3 residues: CASSSLDPRETQYF. The CDR3 DNA reads TGTGCCAGCAGCTCCCTAGATCCCCGAGAGACCCAGTACTTC.

A remark on this clonotype: It may be a read error: a sequence one base away is much more abundant. The chain couples TRBV12-3 or TRBV12-4 to TRBJ2-5, with D possibly TRBD2 on 5 matching bases. This CDR3 contains 15 residues. V lost 5 bases and J lost 7, with 20 bases in between. CDR3 protein: CASSDKRRRSWTQYF. CDR3 in DNA: TGTGCCAGCAGTGACAAGAGACGGAGGAGTTGGACCCAGTACTTC.

The sample holds many counts of this clonotype. The V gene is TRBV13, the J gene TRBJ2-1, with D uncertain. This CDR3 contains 11 residues. The germline V and J ends were trimmed by 3 bases and 10 bases, with 7 bases remaining between them. From germline, CDR1 is PRHDT and CDR2 FYEKMQ (reference sequence). CDR3 nucleotides: TGTGCCAGCAGCTTGCGACGGGAGCAGTTCTTC. This encodes CASSLRREQFF.

This clonotype appeared a few times. The chain combines TRBV19 with TRBJ1-1; perhaps TRBD1 as D (5 bases). The germline V and J ends were trimmed by 5 bases and 0 bases, with 10 bases remaining between them. CDR3 size: 14 residues. CDR1 is LNHDA, CDR2 SQIVND, per germline (reference sequence). DNA of the CDR3: TGTGCCAGTAGTCAGGGCAGCCTGAACACTGAAGCTTTCTTT. It encodes CASSQGSLNTEAFF.